Presented here are 2 T cell receptor beta chains from one specimen sequenced in a study of blood T cell repertoires in COVID-19 (dated by TCRdb to about 2020). The library relied on the immunoSEQ multiplex PCR assay. What TCRdb holds here is the immuneACCESS table cut down to in-frame rearrangements. Part of the clones is not present; checked against another copy, under half of the missing clones reflect an unresolved V gene, and the others are unexplained. A total of about 88,000 clones appear in this sample, about 90% of them only once. The top ten constitute roughly 7% of the sample. Sequencing input: peripheral blood. The receptor set was obtained from a man aged 18 to 30 with COVID-19, enrolled during active disease.

The rearrangement joins TRBV19 to TRBJ2-2; 8 nucleotides align to TRBD2. V shed 3 bases and J 8 bases; nucleotides not matched to a gene: 5. From germline, CDR1 is LNHDA and CDR2 SQIVND (reference sequence). This CDR3 has 14 residues. The chain's CDR3 is CASSMSAGAGELFF. Written as DNA, the CDR3 is TGTGCCAGTAGTATGTCAGCGGGAGCGGGGGAGCTGTTTTTT.

The J gene is TRBJ1-6, the V gene TRBV3-1 (or the pseudogene TRBV3-2); TRBD1 agrees at 7 bases. CDR1 and CDR2 from the germline V gene are LGHDT and YNNKEL (reference sequence). The V segment lost 3 bases and the J segment 5 bases; nucleotides outside the gene matches: 7. The CDR3 has 16 residues. The CDR3 coding sequence is TGTGCCAGCAGCCACGCCCGACAGGGTAATAATTCACCCCTCCACTTT. It encodes CASSHARQGNNSPLHF.